This is a list of T cell receptor beta chains from one sample in a study of T cells after yellow fever vaccination. TCRdb fed the 5' RACE reads into MiXCR, producing one record per CDR3 protein. The repertoire has over 200,000 distinct CDR3 sequences, around 6.7% of them found once; the top ten carry 1.1%. The sample here was CD4+ T cells sorted from PBMCs, taken on the day of the yellow fever booster vaccination. These receptors were collected from a man aged 25-40 years who received the YFV17D yellow fever vaccine. Each CDR3 is given with its conserved first and last residue.

v_call: TRBV5-6
j_call: TRBJ2-2
cdr3_aa: CASSLIGENTGELFF

v_call: TRBV18
j_call: TRBJ2-3
cdr3_aa: CASSPPILALDPSTDTQYF

v_call: TRBV30
j_call: TRBJ2-4
cdr3_aa: CAWSVWQNKNIQYF

v_call: TRBV18
j_call: TRBJ2-1
cdr3_aa: CASSPRGLAGNNEQFF

v_call: TRBV7-2
j_call: TRBJ2-1
cdr3_aa: CASSLALLEQFF

v_call: TRBV5-1
j_call: TRBJ2-1
cdr3_aa: CASSPSGSGHNEQFF

v_call: TRBV5-5
j_call: TRBJ2-5
cdr3_aa: CASSFRTAGQETQYF

v_call: TRBV21-1
j_call: TRBJ2-1
cdr3_aa: CASSKRRQGAIDNEQFF

v_call: TRBV19
j_call: TRBJ2-1
cdr3_aa: CASSIRGLLFLEQFF

v_call: TRBV10-3
j_call: TRBJ2-3
cdr3_aa: CAIGQITDTQYF

v_call: TRBV9
j_call: TRBJ2-7
cdr3_aa: CASSNSRQGAQYF

v_call: TRBV5-4
j_call: TRBJ2-1
cdr3_aa: CASRWDYLTNEQFF

v_call: TRBV12-3/TRBV12-4
j_call: TRBJ1-6
cdr3_aa: CASSFGGGGALHF

v_call: TRBV20-1
j_call: TRBJ2-1
cdr3_aa: CSARIAGGRAYNEQFF

v_call: TRBV12-3/TRBV12-4
j_call: TRBJ2-7
cdr3_aa: CACSSRLAGGPSSYEQYF

v_call: TRBV3-1
j_call: TRBJ2-1
cdr3_aa: CASSQTNWRVYF

v_call: TRBV2
j_call: TRBJ1-5
cdr3_aa: CASNQGLNQPQHF

v_call: TRBV20-1
j_call: TRBJ2-5
cdr3_aa: CSATGLAGVFVGETQYF

v_call: TRBV28
j_call: TRBJ2-7
cdr3_aa: CAVEPGHLSGQYF

v_call: TRBV20-1
j_call: TRBJ2-7
cdr3_aa: CSASAGEQYF

v_call: TRBV27
j_call: TRBJ2-7
cdr3_aa: CASRAQGPRNEQYF

v_call: TRBV20-1
j_call: TRBJ2-3
cdr3_aa: CSASGGTGMDTQYF

v_call: TRBV10-3
j_call: TRBJ2-1
cdr3_aa: CAISESVGPYNEQFF

v_call: TRBV4-2
j_call: TRBJ2-1
cdr3_aa: CASSQQAGASYNEQFF

v_call: TRBV7-2
j_call: TRBJ2-7
cdr3_aa: CASSTRQGKQYF

v_call: TRBV12-3/TRBV12-4
j_call: TRBJ2-2
cdr3_aa: CASSLELASSTGELFF

v_call: TRBV30
j_call: TRBJ1-4
cdr3_aa: CAWSERGLYEKLFF

v_call: TRBV12-3/TRBV12-4
j_call: TRBJ2-5
cdr3_aa: CASSFLAGSQETQYF

v_call: TRBV11-2
j_call: TRBJ2-5
cdr3_aa: CASSLVRTPETQYF

v_call: TRBV19
j_call: TRBJ2-1
cdr3_aa: CASSIRPTYNEQFF

v_call: TRBV29-1
j_call: TRBJ2-3
cdr3_aa: CSVLLADTQYF

v_call: TRBV7-9
j_call: TRBJ2-1
cdr3_aa: CASSLRGIHNEQFF

v_call: TRBV14
j_call: TRBJ2-1
cdr3_aa: CASSQDLLAGGTNNEQFF